Here is one T cell receptor (beta chain) with its context. Antigen unknown. The data belong to a study of cytomegalovirus exposure and HLA in healthy donors. Study as a whole: A data release that came early held some 84 million unique TCRs from HLA-typed donors. Findings and caveats of the study: Later analysis demonstrated an association between a missense DCLRE1C variant and TCR beta V- and J-gene trimming. The authors listed over 150 TCR beta chains as cytomegalovirus-associated. Accurate prediction of HLA-A and HLA-B alleles (for most subjects) was reportedly achieved from TCR beta sequences.

Germline V gene sequence: CDR1 MGHRA, CDR2 YSYEKL. The ends lost 2 bases at V and 4 bases at J; junction bases unmatched: 5. The CDR3 consists of 16 residues. Primers: 60 Vbeta forward and 13 Jbeta reverse. TCRdb keeps only in-frame clones here, not all; method: immunoSEQ multiplex PCR. The table has some 110,000 clones, just under 70% seen once; the top ten hold approximately 9%. This chain joins TRBV4-1 and TRBJ2-2, with 9 bases fitting TRBD1. The sequenced material came from PBMCs. This TCR was recovered from a man aged 25-45 years in good health and CMV-seropositive. CDR3 amino acids: CASSQTGTGFTGELFF. As DNA, the CDR3 is TGCGCCAGCAGCCAAACCGGGACAGGGTTCACCGGGGAGCTGTTTTTT.